This T cell receptor (beta chain) was profiled in a study of shared clonotypes between healthy human individuals (dated by TCRdb to about 2020). Some background on the complete study: Two women and a few men aged 18 to 49 years were included in the cohort. For each donor, CD4 naive and CD4 memory were each given three plates, CD8 naive was given two plates, and CD8 memory was given one plate. To estimate repertoire size and how much clonotype sharing occurs between individuals, the study deeply sequenced the blood TCR repertoires of several healthy adults. Between about 0.85 and 9.5 billion PBMCs per donor were obtained by leukapheresis. Libraries were prepared and TCR repertoires were sequenced by different laboratories using diverse techniques, in order to increase sequencing depth and limit assay-specific biases. General conclusions and limits of the study: Sampling was limited to blood, and TCR repertoires in tissue likely differ from TCR repertoires in blood. Because the study included a small number of donors, the genetic and exposure-history diversity represented was limited. Compared with non-shared clonotypes, the clonotypes found in all four sorted-subset donors had higher generation probabilities. Estimated clonotype richness was generally larger for naive than for memory subsets. Across four donors, approximately 5% of naive CD4, more than 3% of naive CD8, roughly 2.3% of memory CD4, and approximately 0.4% of memory CD8 clonotypes were shared. Pairwise subsampling indicated that sequencing depth was expected to affect the degree of clonotype sharing among donors. Incomplete sequencing was indicated by rarefaction of sorted-subset datasets, despite the large sequencing depth.

As concerns this clone: Which antigen it targets is not known. One base away there is no much larger clone; base qualities are not given.

Healthy HIV-negative adults with no recently reported acute infections or vaccinations were included as donors. All donors were Caucasian adults living in Nashville, Tennessee, USA. CD4+ T cells were enriched by magnetic negative selection; naive cells were then positively selected on CD45RA, and the negative fraction formed the memory subset. After blood collection by leukapheresis, PBMCs were isolated using Ficoll-Histopaque density gradient centrifugation and then cryopreserved in the vapor phase of liquid nitrogen. Analytical flow cytometry was used to check the purity and quantity of every magnetically sorted T cell population. Each sorted fraction had its genomic DNA isolated and then quantified by UV absorbance on a Nanodrop 2000c. The germline V and J ends show losses of 4 bases and 3 bases respectively, and no gene match explains 7 bases of the junction. There are 17 amino acids in the CDR3, from cysteine to phenylalanine inclusive. Of all the DNA, just the CDR3 is kept, 51 bases in frame from base 1. CDR1 SGHDN and CDR2 FVKESK were looked up in the germline V gene.

TCR CDR3 regions were amplified from genomic DNA by multiplex PCR using the deep immunoSEQ assay. Genomic DNA extracted from each cell subset was distributed evenly over all wells of several immunoSEQ 96-well plates, and each plate served as one replicate. Each replicate PCR for sorted subsets received about 200 ng genomic DNA, equal to about 30,000 T cell genomes. Purified libraries were quantified with a Qubit 3.0 fluorometer, sized on a Bioanalyzer 2100, and re-quantified with the KAPA Library Quantification kit. Each immunoSEQ 96-well plate was sequenced on its own single-read 150-cycle Illumina NextSeq 550 flow cell. As for the authors' bioinformatics: Because the immunoSEQ output included only junctional sequences and no quality scores, the filtering could not be the same as the filtering used for full-length reads. Sequences were annotated with PyIR, a Python wrapper for IgBLAST v1.9, and V/J genes and CDR3 were assigned using IMGT germline references. Any read was removed if the V/J assignment was weak (E-value above 1e-6), the CDR3 was missing, or the read contained stop codons, out-of-frame junctions, or ambiguous translated residues. V3J clonotypes were defined as sequences sharing an identical inferred V gene, J gene, and CDR3 amino acid sequence. The percentage overlap between two repertoires was calculated by dividing the number of shared unique clonotypes by the size of the smaller repertoire. RTK rarefaction, the Chao1 estimator, and Recon v2.1 estimates of unobserved clonotypes were used to assess repertoire richness. Generation probabilities for all TCRbeta clonotypes obtained by the gDNA method from a handful of donors were computed using OLGA. TCRdb's version of the immuneACCESS table is confined to in-frame rearrangements and falls short of the full clone set. An unresolved V gene accounts for under half of the shortfall where checked; the remainder is of unknown origin. Clone size and V and J calls were adopted from that table, with D and trimming inferred from the DNA. This sample is represented by roughly 2,500,000 clones; under 95% of them were singletons. The ten largest clones take up around 0.37% of the sample.

This clonotype was sampled from a man younger than 30 in good health. Some clones in this sample may be carry-over from other donors' samples. Input material: naive CD4+ T cells from PBMCs. Taken with the paper, the label for cell subset or site translates to: CD45RA+ positively selected. The V gene is TRBV14 and the J gene is TRBJ2-1; 12 junctional bases match TRBD2. The CDR3 here reads CASSLTTSGSLYNEQFF. The DNA is as follows: TGTGCCAGCAGCCTCACGACTAGCGGGAGTCTCTACAATGAGCAGTTCTTC. Where the CDR3 stops, the reference TRBV14 and TRBJ2-1 genes take over; the full variable domain is EAGVTQFPSHSVIEKGQTVTLRCDPISGHDNLYWYRRVMGKEIKFLLHFVKESKQDESGMPNNRFLAERTGGTYSTLKVQPAELEDSGVYFCASSLTTSGSLYNEQFFGPGTRLTVL.